These T cell receptor beta chains were read from a single sample in a study of CD8+CD57+ T cells in acquired aplastic anemia. MiXCR, applied by TCRdb to the reads, yields one record per CDR3 protein. The sample lists approximately 270,000 distinct CDR3 sequences; roughly 50% were seen once. The sequencing input was sorted CD4+, CD8+, or CD8+CD57+ T cells (not recorded which) from PBMCs. These receptor sequences come from a human donor with severe aplastic anemia or a healthy control (not recorded which). CDR3s include the opening cysteine and the closing phenylalanine or tryptophan. Fields, in order: D gene, clone size, CDR3 length, V gene, J gene, CDR3 DNA, CDR3 protein. D genes are given only for firm matches. Clone size, where shown, is once, few, many, or a class for clones that have expanded.

TRBD1	many	14	TRBV9	TRBJ2-2	TGTGCCAGCACAGACAGGGCGAACACCGGGGAGCTGTTTTTT	CASTDRANTGELFF
-	-	15	TRBV10-3	TRBJ2-1	TGTGCCATCAGTGAGTCCCAGACGAGCTACAATGAGCAGTTCTTC	CAISESQTSYNEQFF
TRBD2	-	16	TRBV2	TRBJ2-7	TGTGCCAGCACCGAGCGGCTAGCGGGGGGAGGAAAGGCGCAGTACTTC	CASTERLAGGGKAQYF
TRBD1	-	12	TRBV24-1	TRBJ2-3	TGCAGTGCTAGACAGGGGGCAGATACGCAGTATTTT	CSARQGADTQYF
-	-	14	TRBV7-8	TRBJ1-6	TGTGCCAGCAGCTTAGAGGCCGCAAATTCACCCCTCCACTTT	CASSLEAANSPLHF
-	-	14	TRBV25-1	TRBJ2-7	TGTGCCAGCAGTGACCCAAGAAGGGCCTACGAGCAGTACTTC	CASSDPRRAYEQYF
TRBD2	-	15	TRBV9	TRBJ2-5	TGTGCCAGCAGCGGAGCTAGCGGAGGACAAGAGACCCAGTACTTC	CASSGASGGQETQYF
-	-	11	TRBV7-9	TRBJ2-1	TGTGCCAGCAGCTTAGCCCCCTTCCCCATCTTC	CASSLAPFPIF
-	many	15	TRBV12-3/TRBV12-4	TRBJ2-3	TGTGCCAGCAGTCCCGGGGTCCCTAGCACAGATACGCAGTATTTT	CASSPGVPSTDTQYF
-	few	13	TRBV5-1	TRBJ2-5	TGCGCCAGCAGCGGCCGACCACAAGAGACCCAGTACTTC	CASSGRPQETQYF
TRBD2	once	15	TRBV11-2	TRBJ2-1	TGTGCCAGCAGCATCCAGCGGGGGCCCAACAATGAGCAGTTCTTC	CASSIQRGPNNEQFF
-	-	15	TRBV5-1	TRBJ1-5	TGCGCCAGCAGCTGGGGTCCAGATGACAATCAGCCCCAGCATTTT	CASSWGPDDNQPQHF
TRBD2	-	18	TRBV7-3	TRBJ2-1	TGTGCCAGCAGCCCCGTCAAACTAGCGGGGGGGAGCTACAATGAGCAGTTCTTC	CASSPVKLAGGSYNEQFF
-	-	13	TRBV20-1	TRBJ2-7	TGCAGTGCCAGACCGGGGCCAGGATACGAGCAGTACTTC	CSARPGPGYEQYF
TRBD1	once	15	TRBV5-1	TRBJ1-3	TGTGCCAGCAGCGGCCGGGACAGGGGGTATGGACCCATATATTTT	CASSGRDRGYGPIYF
TRBD2	-	14	TRBV7-9	TRBJ2-5	TGTGCCAGCAGCTTAAGCGGGAGTTGGGAGACCCAGTACTTC	CASSLSGSWETQYF
-	-	14	TRBV19	TRBJ1-5	TGTGCCAGTAGTCTTGGGGCCTACAATCAGCCCCAGCATTTT	CASSLGAYNQPQHF
TRBD2	-	15	TRBV2	TRBJ2-7	TGTGCCAGCAGAGCCCCGACGGGAGGATCCTACGAGCAGTACTTC	CASRAPTGGSYEQYF
TRBD1	-	16	TRBV10-3	TRBJ1-1	TGTGCCACCAGAAAGGGGGCTGGGGAGGGGAACACTGAAGCTTTCTTT	CATRKGAGEGNTEAFF
-	few	13	TRBV20-1	TRBJ2-1	TGCAGTGCAGGCTCGAGATACAACAATGAGCAGTTCTTC	CSAGSRYNNEQFF
-	-	16	TRBV7-2	TRBJ1-6	TGTGCCAGCAGTGGCGAACAGGCTAACTATAATTCACCCCTCCACTTT	CASSGEQANYNSPLHF
-	-	13	TRBV11-2	TRBJ2-7	TGTGCCAGCAGCTTAGATCTCGGCTACGAGCAGTACTTC	CASSLDLGYEQYF
TRBD1	-	14	TRBV2	TRBJ2-2	TGTGCCAGCAGTGATGGGACAGAGACCGGGGAGCTGTTTTTT	CASSDGTETGELFF
-	-	12	TRBV10-1	TRBJ1-4	TGCGCCAGCAGCGCACATCATGAGGAACTGTTTTTT	CASSAHHEELFF
-	few	18	TRBV29-1	TRBJ1-2	TGCAGCGTTGAGGGAGGGTGGAAAAACCTCCCAGACCACTATGGCTACACCTTC	CSVEGGWKNLPDHYGYTF
-	few	11	TRBV20-1	TRBJ2-1	TGCAGTGCTAGAGTGCTCGATGAGCAGTTCTTC	CSARVLDEQFF
-	once	15	TRBV7-2	TRBJ2-7	TGTGCCAGCAACTCCTTTAGTACAGCGTCCTACGGGCAGTACTTC	CASNSFSTASYGQYF
TRBD2	-	15	TRBV7-9	TRBJ2-2	TGTGCCAGCACCAGCGGGGGGCCGAACACCGGGGAGCTGTTTTTT	CASTSGGPNTGELFF
TRBD1	few	13	TRBV7-9	TRBJ2-5	TGTGCCAGCAGCCGGACAGGGGAAGAGACCCAGTACTTC	CASSRTGEETQYF
-	-	15	TRBV19	TRBJ1-2	TGTGCCAGTAGTATAGCGCGGGGGGCGAACTATGGCTACACCTTC	CASSIARGANYGYTF
-	-	14	TRBV5-1	TRBJ2-5	TGCGCCAGCAGTCGGTCGGCAGGGACGGAGACCCAGTACTTC	CASSRSAGTETQYF
-	-	13	TRBV20-1	TRBJ2-7	TGCAGTGCTAGGGGGCAGTACTCCTACGAGCAGTACTTC	CSARGQYSYEQYF
-	few	13	TRBV12-3/TRBV12-4	TRBJ1-6	TGTGCCAGCAGCCTCGGGCTCGATTCACCCCTCCACTTT	CASSLGLDSPLHF
-	-	11	TRBV19	TRBJ1-1	TGTGCCAGTCTTATGAACACTGAAGCTTTCTTT	CASLMNTEAFF
TRBD1	many	14	TRBV18	TRBJ1-6	TGTGCCAGCTCAGCGGGACAGGGGTCTTCACCCCTCCACTTT	CASSAGQGSSPLHF
-	once	13	TRBV2	TRBJ1-6	TGTGCCAGTGGATTTCAGGGAAGTTCACCCCTCCACTTT	CASGFQGSSPLHF
-	-	15	TRBV7-3	TRBJ2-1	TGTGCCAGCAGCTTAAACGGGGTTAAGGGCGATGAGCAGTTCTTC	CASSLNGVKGDEQFF
TRBD1	-	18	TRBV7-6	TRBJ2-1	TGTGCCAGCAGCCTAAGGGCAGGGGGTCCCGACTCCTACAATGAGCAGTTCTTC	CASSLRAGGPDSYNEQFF
-	once	13	TRBV19	TRBJ1-2	TGTGCCAGTACCGAGGGCCCTTTGGATGGCTACACCTTC	CASTEGPLDGYTF
TRBD1	many	15	TRBV12-3/TRBV12-4	TRBJ1-1	TGTGCCAGCAGTTATCCGACAGGGGGTCACACTGAAGCTTTCTTT	CASSYPTGGHTEAFF
TRBD1	-	15	TRBV2	TRBJ1-2	TGTGACAGCAGTGCGGGACAGCAACTTAACTATAGCTACACCTTC	CDSSAGQQLNYSYTF
TRBD1	once	13	TRBV29-1	TRBJ2-7	TGCAGCGTAGGGACAGGGGGCTCCTACGAGCAGTACTTC	CSVGTGGSYEQYF
-	-	13	TRBV6-2/TRBV6-3	TRBJ1-2	TGTGCCAGCAGTTACAGGGGGGCCGCTGGCTACACCTTC	CASSYRGAAGYTF
TRBD2	-	16	TRBV2	TRBJ2-7	TGTGCCAGCAAGTTAACCGGGACTAGCGGGGGTTACGAGCAGTACTTC	CASKLTGTSGGYEQYF
TRBD2	few	13	TRBV20-1	TRBJ2-7	TGCAGTGCTATGGGGGACTACCACTACGAGCAGTACTTC	CSAMGDYHYEQYF
TRBD1	-	14	TRBV5-1	TRBJ1-2	TGCGCCAGCAGCTTAGACAGGGGGGACTATGGCTACACCTTC	CASSLDRGDYGYTF
TRBD1	-	21	TRBV19	TRBJ2-3	TGTGCCAGTACAAGCAGGGGCCAACACTTGCCCTGGGACAGGGGAACAGATACGCAGTATTTT	CASTSRGQHLPWDRGTDTQYF
-	-	15	TRBV19	TRBJ1-4	TGTGCCAGTAGTAGTGGGGGACTGACTAATGAAAAACTGTTTTTT	CASSSGGLTNEKLFF
-	-	13	TRBV10-3	TRBJ2-2	TGTGCCATCAGTGACGGGGCATCGGGGGAGCTGTTTTTT	CAISDGASGELFF
TRBD2	few	15	TRBV20-1	TRBJ2-7	TGCAGTGCTCTACCCCTAGCGGGAGTCATCTGGGAGCAGTACTTC	CSALPLAGVIWEQYF
TRBD1	-	14	TRBV5-1	TRBJ2-7	TGCGCCAGCAGCACCGACAGGGTGCTCGGCGAGCAGTACTTC	CASSTDRVLGEQYF
-	many	16	TRBV5-8	TRBJ2-3	TGTGCCAGCAGCTTGTCACATAACCGGGGCGCAGATACGCAGTATTTT	CASSLSHNRGADTQYF
-	many	18	TRBV6-5	TRBJ2-6	TGTGCCAGCAGTTACTTGCGGCGCAGGCACTCTGGGGCCAACGTCCTGACTTTC	CASSYLRRRHSGANVLTF
TRBD1	-	14	TRBV24-1	TRBJ2-3	TGTGCCACCAGCAAGACAGGGGGCACAGATACGCAGTATTTT	CATSKTGGTDTQYF
-	many	13	TRBV10-1	TRBJ1-1	TGCGCCAGCACTCCTCGGGGTGCCACTGAAGCTTTCTTT	CASTPRGATEAFF
-	few	13	TRBV9	TRBJ2-5	TGTGCCAGCAGCGTGACTAGTTCAGAGACCCAGTACTTC	CASSVTSSETQYF
-	-	13	TRBV7-3	TRBJ2-1	TGTGCCAGCGCCCCCTTACTCCAAAATGGGCAGTTCTTC	CASAPLLQNGQFF
TRBD1	-	16	TRBV27	TRBJ1-5	TGTGCCAGCAGTCGACAGGGGCCTTATAGCAATCAGCCCCAGCATTTT	CASSRQGPYSNQPQHF